This T cell receptor beta chain stems from a study of neoadjuvant nivolumab and ipilimumab in lung cancer. Regarding this clone: Its antigen is currently unknown.

Trimming removed 4 bases from V and 8 bases from J; junction bases left unmatched: 12. Per the germline V gene, CDR1 is SGDLS and CDR2 is YYNGEE. The CDR3 spans 15 residues. Generated by immunoSEQ multiplex PCR, the TCRdb table keeps only in-frame clones and is missing some. The sample yields tens of thousands of clones, 83% seen once. Overall study findings and caveats: Resected tumors had greater TCR richness and clonality than uninvolved lung. Only two of four nivolumab-treated tumors gained richness and clonality by surgery.

The input for sequencing was tumor tissue, taken after neoadjuvant nivolumab, alone or with ipilimumab, at or shortly before surgery. This chain joins TRBV9 and TRBJ1-2, with TRBD1 identical over 9 bases. The TCR was taken from an adult with non-small cell lung cancer. Here the CDR3 reads CASSSPGQGIKGYTF. CDR3 DNA: TGTGCCAGCAGCTCTCCGGGACAGGGTATTAAGGGCTACACCTTC. Looking up the rest from reference TRBV9 and TRBJ1-2 gives the full variable domain: DSGVTQTPKHLITATGQRVTLRCSPRSGDLSVYWYQQSLDQGLQFLIQYYNGEERAKGNILERFSAQQFPDLHSELNLSSLELGDSALYFCASSSPGQGIKGYTFGSGTRLTVV.